This entry describes one TCR beta chain. V lost 0 bases and J lost 4; bases outside the gene matches: 3. CDR1 and CDR2 from the germline V gene are SGHKS and YYEKEE (reference sequence). The CDR3 has 15 amino acids. This specimen belongs to a study of blood T cell repertoires in COVID-19. Turning to the study itself: COVID-19 samples collected from the United States, Italy and Spain covered acute and convalescent phases. PBMCs, B-cell-depleted T cells, or T cells provided the cDNA or gDNA that made up the material.

As processed by the authors: Reference gene primer amplification yielded estimated nucleated cell counts. Some clones are missing from TCRdb's copy, which holds only in-frame ones; the method was immunoSEQ multiplex PCR. D and trimming come from the DNA, and the V and J calls and clone size come from that table. This table holds 300,000 to 400,000 clones, 87% found once. The sequence was collected from a woman aged 45 to 65 with COVID-19, enrolled during active disease. The material sequenced was peripheral blood. This rearrangement joins TRBV5-5 to TRBJ2-1, with TRBD2 identical over 8 bases. DNA of the CDR3: TGTGCCAGCAGCTTGGAGACTAGCGATTACAATGAGCAGTTCTTC. This encodes CASSLETSDYNEQFF.